This is a list of T cell receptor beta chains from one sample in a study of shared clonotypes between healthy human individuals. Assay: immunoSEQ multiplex PCR; the TCRdb copy retains only in-frame clones and omits some. The table has around 2,000,000 clones, about 95% seen once. The sequencing sample was made of naive CD4+ T cells sorted from blood. The receptors were sampled from a man between 18 and 35 years old in good health. Each CDR3 is given with its conserved first and last residue.

v_gene,j_gene,CDR3aa
TRBV11-3,TRBJ2-1,CASSLQMGDYNEQFF
TRBV28,TRBJ1-1,CASRRGTEAFF
TRBV7-9,TRBJ2-3,CASSFLRGSTDTQYF
TRBV21-1,TRBJ2-7,CASSSGVGAGSYEQYF
TRBV2,TRBJ2-5,CASSEEVAAPQETQYF
TRBV21-1,TRBJ1-5,CGDQGAGHF
TRBV4-1,TRBJ1-1,CASSQAPGRNTEAFF
TRBV27,TRBJ2-7,CASSFRISQGLPYEQYF
TRBV7-9,TRBJ2-2,CASSLSGRPLNTGELFF
TRBV11-2,TRBJ2-3,CASSLETGTADTQYF
TRBV5-1,TRBJ1-6,CASSLSRESSYNSPLHF
TRBV28,TRBJ1-5,CASSLMGGNQPQHF
TRBV5-8,TRBJ2-5,CASSLVRETQYF
TRBV5-1,TRBJ2-3,CASRGATSTDTQYF
TRBV13,TRBJ1-2,CASSLGQGANYGYTF
TRBV6-5,TRBJ2-7,CASSNRGTSGYEQYF
TRBV5-4,TRBJ1-4,CASSAGSPGATNEKLFF
TRBV7-3,TRBJ1-5,CASSPDRGGDQHF
TRBV6-5,TRBJ1-4,CASSYSGLEGKLFF
TRBV29-1,TRBJ1-2,CSVEARSYGYTF
TRBV10-3,TRBJ2-7,CAISDVGAPYEQYF
TRBV7-2,TRBJ1-2,CASSLATEKGYTF
TRBV6-1,TRBJ2-1,CASSERDRVINEQFF
TRBV5-4,TRBJ1-5,CASSLDPREPQHF
TRBV6-1,TRBJ2-7,CASSEALADLGYEQYF
TRBV5-4,TRBJ1-2,CASSLVGQGKANYGYTF
TRBV2,TRBJ2-1,CASSEVAGGPREQFF
TRBV7-2,TRBJ2-5,CASSSRLAGGPEETQYF
TRBV7-9,TRBJ1-1,CASSLAMNTEAFF
TRBV2,TRBJ2-7,CASSGTSGSYEQYF
TRBV10-3,TRBJ1-1,CAIRDRGNTEAFF
TRBV30,TRBJ2-7,CAWSVTGGEQYF
TRBV4-3,TRBJ2-2,CASSQGGSGNTGELFF
TRBV18,TRBJ2-2,CASSPRTGELFF
TRBV30,TRBJ2-1,CAWRGVGEQFF
TRBV5-1,TRBJ2-5,CASSLEPGGETQYF
TRBV6-5,TRBJ2-6,CASSYSQPGANVLTF
TRBV6-6,TRBJ1-1,CASSYSGGMNTEAFF
TRBV4-1,TRBJ1-1,CASSQDSGESTEAFF
TRBV2,TRBJ2-3,CASRPRGDTQYF
TRBV4-1,TRBJ2-7,CASSLGQGAGEQYF
TRBV4-3,TRBJ2-5,CASSQVLQGGATQYF
TRBV14,NA,CASSGSREPSYEQYF
TRBV28,TRBJ1-2,CASSLPGLGYTF
TRBV25-1,TRBJ2-3,CASTTSSGTSGLNTQYF
TRBV28,TRBJ1-4,CASRRQGASNEKLFF
TRBV10-3,TRBJ1-2,CAISGTGGYGYTF
TRBV5-4,TRBJ2-1,CASSQTGQGNNEQFF
TRBV9,TRBJ2-1,CASSVAPNQQSSYNEQFF
TRBV2,TRBJ1-4,CASTGQGLNEKLFF
TRBV19,TRBJ1-4,CASSKGQVGEKLFF
TRBV4-3,TRBJ2-3,CASSQEQAGTDTQYF
TRBV6-5,TRBJ1-6,CASSPGTANSPLHF
TRBV9,TRBJ2-7,CASSVGRTGSYEQYF
TRBV9,TRBJ2-6,CASSVAGSEFSGANVLTF
TRBV28,TRBJ2-5,CATKPPTGRRGETQYF
TRBV25-1,TRBJ1-6,CASSESGLSSPLHF